The 28 T cell receptor beta chains below come from one sample, sequenced in a study of blood T cell repertoires in COVID-19. Sequencing used immunoSEQ multiplex PCR; TCRdb keeps in-frame clones, though not all of them. Of 230,000 or so clones listed, around 86% were seen once; the top ten hold approximately 5.3%. The specimen sequenced was peripheral blood. The source is a human donor in a cohort sampled during active COVID-19.

The count of this clone is one. This rearrangement joins TRBV28 to TRBJ2-7; 9 positions agree with TRBD1. Germline V gives CDR1 MDHEN, CDR2 SYDVKM. The CDR3 is made up of 14 amino acids. Trimming removed 6 bases from V and 3 bases from J; junction bases left unmatched: 6. The CDR3 spells CASRGTGRIYEQYF. The CDR3 bases are TGTGCCAGCAGGGGGACAGGGAGGATCTACGAGCAGTACTTC.

The chain joins TRBV5-4 to TRBJ2-1, with 8 bases aligning to TRBD2. Germline-derived CDR1 and CDR2 are SGHNT and YYREEE (reference sequence). V gave up 3 bases and J gave up 3 bases; unmatched junction bases: 8. The CDR3 length is 16 residues. The CDR3 nucleotides are TGTGCCAGCAGCTCCATAGTGACTAGCGTCTACAATGAGCAGTTCTTC. Protein sequence: CASSSIVTSVYNEQFF.

The chain carries TRBV6-5 and TRBJ1-3, with D possibly being TRBD1 (6 bases). Germline V gives CDR1 MNHEY, CDR2 SVGAGI. V was pared by 7 bases and J by 0 bases, with 13 bases between. There are 15 residues in the CDR3. The CDR3 bases are TGTGCCAGCAACGCAAGAGGGGGCTCTGGAAACACCATATATTTT. Residues: CASNARGGSGNTIYF.

The chain joins TRBV7-3 to TRBJ2-2; 9 bases are shared with TRBD2. Germline V gene lookup returns CDR1 SGHTA and CDR2 FQGTGA. The V and J ends lost 1 base and 0 bases, in that order; junction bases with no gene match: 0. CDR3 size: 16 residues. As DNA, the CDR3 is TGTGCCAGCAGCTTAATAGCGGGAGCGAACACCGGGGAGCTGTTTTTT. Its protein is CASSLIAGANTGELFF.

V is TRBV5-6 and J is TRBJ1-1; 8 positions match TRBD1. The V gene's germline CDR1 is SGHDT and CDR2 YYEEEE. After removal of 4 bases from V and 1 base from J, the junction contained 3 bases not matched to a gene. The CDR3 length is 14 residues. CDR3 nucleotide sequence: TGTGCCAGCAGCAGGACAGGGACGAACACTGAAGCTTTCTTT. Amino acids: CASSRTGTNTEAFF.

The rearrangement uses TRBV6-2 or TRBV6-3 and TRBJ2-3; 9 bases are a match to TRBD2. The CDR3 runs 20 residues. Germline V gene sequence: CDR1 MNHEY, CDR2 SVGEGT. V was clipped by 4 bases and J by 2 bases; unmatched bases: 19. The CDR3 nucleotides read TGTGCCAGCAGTTCCCTCTTGAAAGCGGGAGGCTCCGGAGACACAGATACGCAGTATTTT. Translation gives CASSSLLKAGGSGDTDTQYF.

The chain is built from TRBV11-2 and TRBJ2-7, with D possibly TRBD2 on 5 matching bases. The V end lost 1 base, the J end lost 3 bases, and 10 bases lay between the germline ends. CDR1 is SGHAT and CDR2 is FQNNGV in the germline V gene. The CDR3 has 14 residues. CDR3 DNA sequence: TGTGCCAGCAGCTTAGGAGGGCTTTACTACGAGCAGTACTTC. This gives the protein CASSLGGLYYEQYF.

The J gene is TRBJ2-1, the V gene TRBV5-1, with 15 bases that match TRBD2. The CDR3 is 18 residues long. Trimming cost V 4 bases and J 1 base; bases outside gene matches: 6. CDR1 is SGHRS and CDR2 is YFSETQ in the germline V gene. In DNA, the CDR3 is TGCGCCAGCAGCGCCGGACTAGCGGGAGGGCGGTCCTACAATGAGCAGTTCTTC. The encoded protein is CASSAGLAGGRSYNEQFF.

V and J are TRBV5-6 and TRBJ2-6, with a possible D match to TRBD2 (5 bases). Germline V lookup: CDR1 SGHDT, CDR2 YYEEEE. The CDR3 consists of 17 residues. V shed 4 bases and J shed 0 bases, with 14 bases lying between them. CDR3 loop: CASSPGGPTSGANVLTF. CDR3 sequence (DNA): TGTGCCAGCAGCCCCGGAGGTCCGACCTCTGGGGCCAACGTCCTGACTTTC.

The V call is TRBV28, the J call TRBJ2-7; 7 nucleotides align to TRBD2. The CDR3 is 14 amino acids. CDR1 and CDR2 (germline): MDHEN, SYDVKM. V was clipped by 6 bases and J by 3 bases; unmatched bases: 8. The CDR3 protein is CASRSLGLYYEQYF. CDR3 DNA sequence: TGTGCCAGCAGATCCTTGGGACTATACTACGAGCAGTACTTC. Full variable domain (rest looked up from reference TRBV28 and TRBJ2-7): DVKVTQSSRYLVKRTGEKVFLECVQDMDHENMFWYRQDPGLGLRLIYFSYDVKMKEKGDIPEGYSVSREKKERFSLILESASTNQTSMYLCASRSLGLYYEQYFGPGTRLTVT.

The chain recombines TRBV6-6 with TRBJ2-3; no reliable D call. Trimming pared 2 bases from V and 4 bases from J, leaving 4 bases between. In germline, CDR1 is MNHNY, CDR2 SVGAGI (reference sequence). The CDR3 has 12 residues. CDR3 nucleotide sequence: TGTGCCAGCAGTTACGGCTCAGATACGCAGTATTTT. Translation: CASSYGSDTQYF.

V and J are TRBV7-2 and TRBJ2-7, with 9 bases fitting TRBD2. This CDR3 spans 15 amino acids. Germline trimming cut 1 base from V and 0 bases from J; bases unmatched to any gene: 1. In germline, CDR1 is SGHTA, CDR2 FQGNSA. Here the CDR3 reads CASSLGLAASYEQYF. CDR3 nucleotide sequence: TGTGCCAGCAGCTTAGGACTAGCGGCCTCCTACGAGCAGTACTTC.

The count of this clone is one. The chain combines TRBV6-5 with TRBJ2-2; D might be TRBD1 (6 bases). Trimming took 10 bases from V and 3 from J, leaving 12 bases between them. The CDR3 has 13 residues. Germline V gene lookup returns CDR1 MNHEY and CDR2 SVGAGI. CDR3 coding DNA: TGTGCCACTCTACAGGGCTACACCGGGGAGCTGTTTTTT. The encoded protein is CATLQGYTGELFF.

This clone has a handful of counts. The chain carries TRBV10-3 and TRBJ2-7, with a weak D call TRBD1 (5 bases). Germline V CDR1 and CDR2: ENHRY, SYGVKD. Trimming cost V 3 bases and J 5 bases, with 14 bases left between them. The CDR3 is 14 residues long. CDR3 DNA: TGTGCCATCAGTGAAAGGCAGGGTGTCCACGAGCAGTACTTC. It yields the protein CAISERQGVHEQYF.

This chain links TRBV7-8 with TRBJ2-7; 8 bases fit TRBD2. V lost 3 bases, J lost 1 base, and 8 bases stayed unmatched. The germline gives CDR1 SGHVS, CDR2 FQNEAQ. The CDR3 consists of 16 residues. This CDR3 reads CASSLITSGRSYEQYF. As DNA, the CDR3 is TGTGCCAGCAGCTTGATCACTAGCGGCCGATCCTACGAGCAGTACTTC.

J is TRBJ2-7 and V is TRBV30, with a possible D match to TRBD2 (5 bases). Germline-derived CDR1 and CDR2 are GTSNPN and SVGIG (reference sequence). The CDR3 extends over 13 amino acids. Trimming left V 3 bases short and J 5 bases short, with 14 bases between. The DNA for the CDR3 is TGTGCCTGGAGCGTCGGGGAGTCTGACGAGCAGTACTTC. The encoded protein is CAWSVGESDEQYF.

This chain uses TRBV7-9 with TRBJ1-1; a possible D gene is TRBD1 (5 bases). The CDR3 length is 12 residues. The V gene's germline CDR1 is SEHNR and CDR2 FQNEAQ (reference sequence). V lost 0 bases and J lost 11, with 10 bases in between. CDR3 residues: CASSLANRWAFF. The CDR3 DNA follows: TGTGCCAGCAGCTTAGCGAACAGGTGGGCTTTCTTT.

This chain joins TRBV7-9 and TRBJ1-3; possibly TRBD1 for D (6 bases). The CDR3 sequence is 16 residues long. From germline, CDR1 is SEHNR and CDR2 FQNEAQ (reference sequence). V was cut by 6 bases and J by 0 bases, with 15 bases left in between. Here the CDR3 DNA reads TGTGCCAGCAGTCCATTACAGGGATCCTCTGGAAACACCATATATTTT. This gives the protein CASSPLQGSSGNTIYF.

The chain couples TRBV6-5 to TRBJ1-1; weak D call: TRBD1 (5 bases). Per germline, CDR1 MNHEY and CDR2 SVGAGI. Trimming removed 11 bases from V and 1 base from J, with 17 bases in between. CDR3 length: 14 residues. CDR3 sequence: CAVSPWGGNTEAFF. CDR3 DNA: TGTGCCGTTTCCCCGTGGGGGGGGAACACTGAAGCTTTCTTT.

The genes are TRBV27 and TRBJ2-7; maybe TRBD2 (5 bases). Germline V gene data show CDR1 as MNHEY and CDR2 as SMNVEV (reference sequence). V was shortened by 4 bases and J by 3 bases, with 13 bases between the two germline ends. The CDR3 runs 14 residues. The CDR3 reads CASSSTGLGYEQYF. Written as DNA, the CDR3 is TGTGCCAGCAGTTCCACGGGGTTGGGCTACGAGCAGTACTTC.

The chain employs TRBV6-1 and TRBJ2-7, with 7 bases identical to TRBD2. This CDR3 spans 13 amino acids. Germline CDR1 is MNHNS and CDR2 is SASEGT. Unmatched junction bases numbered 4, after V lost 1 base and J lost 7 bases. CDR3 sequence reads: CASSEEAGEEQYF. CDR3 nucleotides: TGTGCCAGCAGTGAAGAGGCGGGAGAAGAGCAGTACTTC.

V gene TRBV14 combines with J gene TRBJ1-6; 7 bases match TRBD1. Germline CDR1 and CDR2: SGHDN and FVKESK. The CDR3 spans 16 residues. V was pared by 4 bases and J by 7 bases, with 10 bases of the junction left unmatched. The DNA for the CDR3 is TGTGCCAGCAGCCCGACCCTGGGGACAGTCAATTCACCCCTCCACTTT. This sequence encodes CASSPTLGTVNSPLHF.

The genes are TRBV19 and TRBJ1-2; D not certain. Germline CDR1 and CDR2: LNHDA and SQIVND (reference sequence). Trimming shortened V by 3 bases and J by 5 bases, and 7 bases separated the two germline ends. This CDR3 is 12 amino acids long. The CDR3 here is CASSISGYGYTF. DNA of the CDR3: TGTGCCAGTAGTATTTCGGGGTATGGCTACACCTTC.

The chain employs TRBV28 and TRBJ2-2; D is possibly TRBD2 (6 bases). V was pared by 11 bases and J by 5 bases, with 21 bases between. The CDR3 is made up of 15 amino acids. Germline V gene sequence: CDR1 MDHEN, CDR2 SYDVKM. The CDR3 sequence: CAAKRWGEPTGELFF. The DNA for the CDR3 is TGTGCCGCCAAGAGATGGGGGGAGCCAACCGGGGAGCTGTTTTTT.

This clone was picked up one time. V is TRBV9 and J is TRBJ1-2, with 9 bases matching TRBD1. J gave up 8 bases and V 0 bases, and 14 bases lay outside the gene matches. CDR3 size: 17 residues. CDR1 is SGDLS, CDR2 YYNGEE, per germline. CDR3 nucleotides: TGTGCCAGCAGCGTAGATTCTGGTACAGGGGGCCTTGTAGGCTACACCTTC. Translated: CASSVDSGTGGLVGYTF.

The chain joins TRBV4-1 to TRBJ2-5; D may be TRBD2 (6 bases). Trimming took 1 base from V and 0 from J, leaving 6 bases between them. Germline loops: CDR1 MGHRA, CDR2 YSYEKL. The CDR3 is 14 amino acids. CDR3 sequence reads: CASSQVADQETQYF. CDR3 in DNA: TGCGCCAGCAGCCAAGTAGCGGACCAAGAGACCCAGTACTTC.

The chain carries TRBV25-1 and TRBJ1-1, with 7 bases that match TRBD1. Unmatched junction bases numbered 15, after V lost 4 bases and J lost 1 base. Per germline, CDR1 MGHDK and CDR2 SYGVNS. The CDR3 is 18 residues long. The CDR3 loop is CASSGFGTGELRNTEAFF. The CDR3 DNA is TGTGCCAGCAGTGGGTTTGGTACAGGGGAGCTAAGGAACACTGAAGCTTTCTTT.

This clone occurred once. V gene TRBV18 combines with J gene TRBJ2-7; 12 nucleotides align to TRBD2. Germline V gene lookup returns CDR1 KGHSH and CDR2 LQKENI. The J segment lost 6 bases and the V segment lost 3 bases, leaving 6 bases of the junction unmatched. This CDR3 contains 15 residues. The CDR3 sequence: CASSPRGLAGREQYF. In DNA, the CDR3 is TGTGCCAGCTCACCTCGCGGACTAGCGGGACGCGAGCAGTACTTC.